The entry that follows covers one T cell receptor beta chain sequence. Germline CDR1 reads SGHTA; CDR2 reads FQGNSA. V shed 2 bases and J shed 6 bases, with 22 bases lying between them. This CDR3 contains 17 residues. This record belongs to a study of blood T cell repertoires in COVID-19. Clones were read by immunoSEQ multiplex PCR, and TCRdb kept only the in-frame ones, dropping some. The profile shows some 270,000 clones, approximately 85% of them singletons. The source material was PBMCs or T cells enriched from blood (not recorded which). The receptor was isolated from a woman aged 45-65 years with acute COVID-19. The gene calls are TRBV7-2 and TRBJ1-1, with D perhaps matching TRBD1 (6 bases). The CDR3 sequence is CASSLSRAVTGNSEAFF. CDR3 DNA sequence: TGTGCCAGCAGCTTAAGCCGTGCCGTCACAGGGAATTCTGAAGCTTTCTTT.